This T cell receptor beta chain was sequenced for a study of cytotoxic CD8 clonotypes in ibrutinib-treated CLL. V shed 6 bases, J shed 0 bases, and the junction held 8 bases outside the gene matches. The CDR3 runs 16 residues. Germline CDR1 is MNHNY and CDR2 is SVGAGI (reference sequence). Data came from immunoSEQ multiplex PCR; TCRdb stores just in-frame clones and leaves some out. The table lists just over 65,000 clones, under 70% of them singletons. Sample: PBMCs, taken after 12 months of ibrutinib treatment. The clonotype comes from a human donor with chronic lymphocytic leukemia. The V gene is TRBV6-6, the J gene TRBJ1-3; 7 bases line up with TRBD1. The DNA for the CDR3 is TGTGCCAGCAGGGGAACCGGGACAGTCTCTGGAAACACCATATATTTT. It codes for CASRGTGTVSGNTIYF.